This T cell receptor beta chain comes out of a study of response to subunit inactivated influenza vaccine. TCRdb re-called the RT-PCR reads through MiXCR, storing one row per CDR3 protein. The profile shows about 570,000 distinct CDR3 sequences, approximately 10% of them singletons. This clonotype was seen only a few times. V shed 3 bases and J 6 bases; nucleotides not matched to a gene: 7. The CDR3 sequence is 14 residues long. Germline V gene data show CDR1 as LNHDA and CDR2 as SQIVND (reference sequence). These records were also assigned to another study, of T cells expressing NK-cell markers. That paper adds: Libraries used 5'RACE template switching adding universal primer site and UMIs. There were seven HCMV-seropositive donors and one seronegative donor among the eight sequenced. Sorting was limited to alpha-beta TCR-expressing T cells with an anti-gamma-delta TCR antibody in several experiments. Dominant NKG2C+ clonotypes in six donors made up about 1.0-7.0% of CD8+ T cells. In a handful of donors, dominant clonotypes made up roughly 25-60.1% of CD3+CD56-NKG2C+ cells.

The receptor was derived from a middle-aged man who received an inactivated influenza vaccine. The specimen was PBMCs from blood, collected on the day of vaccination. This chain uses TRBV19 with TRBJ2-7, with 8 nucleotides matching TRBD1. The CDR3 loop reads CASSIGTGRGEQYF. The CDR3 DNA follows: TGTGCCAGTAGTATCGGGACAGGCCGGGGCGAGCAGTACTTC.